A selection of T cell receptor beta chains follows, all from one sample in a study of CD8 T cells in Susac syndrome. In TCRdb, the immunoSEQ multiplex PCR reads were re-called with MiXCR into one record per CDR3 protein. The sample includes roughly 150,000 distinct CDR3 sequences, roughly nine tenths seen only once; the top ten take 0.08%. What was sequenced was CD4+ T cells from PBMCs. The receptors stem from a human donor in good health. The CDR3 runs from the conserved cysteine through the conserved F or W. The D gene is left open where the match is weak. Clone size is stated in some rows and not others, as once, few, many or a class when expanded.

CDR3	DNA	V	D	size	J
CSVGQGNQPQHF	TGCAGCGTTGGCCAGGGCAATCAGCCCCAGCATTTT	TRBV29-1	-	few	TRBJ1-5
CSVPLEPGLETEAFF	TGCAGCGTGCCGCTGGAACCAGGGTTAGAGACTGAAGCTTTCTTT	TRBV29-1	-	-	TRBJ1-1
CSATGGSYGYTF	TGCAGTGCTACAGGGGGCAGCTATGGCTACACCTTC	TRBV20-1	TRBD1	-	TRBJ1-2
CASSLVVLGGSPGTEAFF	TGCGCCAGCAGCTTGGTTGTTTTGGGGGGCTCTCCGGGCACTGAAGCTTTCTTT	TRBV5-1	-	-	TRBJ1-1
CASSPGTGVQGTDTQYF	TGTGCCAGCAGTCCCGGGACAGGGGTTCAAGGAACAGATACGCAGTATTTT	TRBV6-1	TRBD1	-	TRBJ2-3
CSVYKGRSSSYEQYF	TGCAGCGTCTATAAAGGGCGGTCAAGCTCCTACGAGCAGTACTTC	TRBV29-1	-	-	TRBJ2-7
CASSLPRATEAFF	TGCGCCAGCAGCTTGCCCCGGGCCACTGAAGCTTTCTTT	TRBV5-1	-	-	TRBJ1-1
CAWRSPNTGELFF	TGTGCCTGGAGATCTCCGAACACCGGGGAGCTGTTTTTT	TRBV30	-	-	TRBJ2-2
CATSRGSLTWDRASYEQYF	TGTGCCACCAGCAGAGGTTCTCTTACCTGGGACAGGGCATCCTACGAGCAGTACTTC	TRBV15	TRBD1	few	TRBJ2-7
CASSVQGSTGEQFF	TGTGCCAGCAGCGTACAGGGATCCACAGGAGAGCAGTTCTTC	TRBV9	-	-	TRBJ2-1
CASSLAPAGGQDTQYF	TGCGCCAGCAGCTTGGCCCCGGCGGGGGGGCAGGATACGCAGTATTTT	TRBV5-1	TRBD2	once	TRBJ2-3
CASSGPSGANVLTF	TGTGCCAGTAGTGGGCCCTCTGGGGCCAACGTCCTGACTTTC	TRBV19	-	few	TRBJ2-6
CASSLGGTYNEQFF	TGTGCCAGCAGTTTAGGAGGCACCTACAATGAGCAGTTCTTC	TRBV28	-	-	TRBJ2-1
CASSLDGAGSNEKLFF	TGCGCCAGCAGCTTGGACGGGGCTGGGTCTAATGAAAAACTGTTTTTT	TRBV5-1	-	-	TRBJ1-4
CASSLSGSGYEQYF	TGTGCCAGCAGCCTTAGCGGGAGTGGGTACGAGCAGTACTTC	TRBV4-2	TRBD2	few	TRBJ2-7
CASSGIQGSSYNSPLHF	TGTGCCAGCAGTGGGATCCAGGGTAGCTCCTATAATTCACCCCTCCACTTT	TRBV28	-	-	TRBJ1-6
CASSLVVQGAFF	TGTGCCAGCAGCTTAGTGGTACAGGGGGCTTTCTTT	TRBV7-2	TRBD1	-	TRBJ1-1
CSVAGLAGGAETQYF	TGCAGCGTGGCGGGACTAGCGGGAGGAGCAGAGACCCAGTACTTC	TRBV29-1	TRBD2	-	TRBJ2-5
CASRLGDRGHRQPQHF	TGTGCCAGCAGACTGGGCGACAGGGGGCATCGGCAGCCCCAGCATTTT	TRBV28	TRBD1	-	TRBJ1-5
CSVEYLGETQYF	TGCAGCGTTGAATACCTCGGGGAGACCCAGTACTTC	TRBV29-1	-	-	TRBJ2-5
CASSDQGADIQYF	TGTGCCAGCAGCGACCAGGGGGCGGACATTCAGTACTTC	TRBV7-9	TRBD1	-	TRBJ2-4
CATPPAQDRSGGYTF	TGTGCCACCCCCCCTGCCCAGGACAGGTCTGGTGGCTACACCTTC	TRBV7-2	TRBD1	-	TRBJ1-2
CASSLRGWETQYF	TGTGCCAGCAGCTTGAGGGGATGGGAGACCCAGTACTTC	TRBV11-2	-	-	TRBJ2-5
CASSFLLAGKNEQFF	TGTGCCAGTAGCTTCCTTCTAGCGGGAAAAAATGAGCAGTTCTTC	TRBV19	TRBD2	-	TRBJ2-1
CASSLMLNEQFF	TGTGCCAGCAGCTTAATGTTGAATGAGCAGTTCTTC	TRBV7-9	-	-	TRBJ2-1
CSVQRGQNQPQHF	TGCAGCGTTCAGAGGGGCCAAAATCAGCCCCAGCATTTT	TRBV29-1	-	-	TRBJ1-5
CASSEGAGANSYNEQFF	TGTGCCAGCAGCGAGGGGGCGGGCGCCAACTCCTACAATGAGCAGTTCTTC	TRBV9	TRBD1	-	TRBJ2-1
CASSQRGVLGNEQFF	TGCGCCAGCTCCCAGCGGGGGGTCCTGGGCAATGAGCAGTTCTTC	TRBV4-3	TRBD2	-	TRBJ2-1
CASSLREGRINEQFF	TGTGCCAGCAGTTTGCGGGAGGGCCGAATAAATGAGCAGTTCTTC	TRBV12-3/TRBV12-4	TRBD2	-	TRBJ2-1
CASSSQGTYNEQFF	TGTGCCAGCAGTTCCCAGGGTACCTACAATGAGCAGTTCTTC	TRBV6-2/TRBV6-3	-	-	TRBJ2-1
CASSLLGTLIRETQYF	TGTGCCAGCAGCCTGCTTGGGACTCTCATTAGGGAGACCCAGTACTTC	TRBV11-2	-	few	TRBJ2-5
CASSLMAAGSYEQYF	TGTGCCAGCAGCTTAATGGCTGCTGGGTCCTACGAGCAGTACTTC	TRBV7-2	-	-	TRBJ2-7
CASSPIGNTIYF	TGTGCCAGCAGCCCCATTGGAAACACCATATATTTT	TRBV3-1	-	-	TRBJ1-3
CASSPSVGSYEQYF	TGTGCCAGCAGCCCCTCCGTGGGCTCCTACGAGCAGTACTTC	TRBV3-1	-	once	TRBJ2-7
CASSPGTGDGANVLTF	TGTGCCAGCAGCCCCGGGACAGGGGACGGGGCCAACGTCCTGACTTTC	TRBV28	TRBD1	-	TRBJ2-6
CASSMAAGGLQTQYF	TGTGCCAGTAGTATGGCGGCGGGAGGGCTCCAGACCCAGTACTTC	TRBV19	TRBD2	-	TRBJ2-5
CSARGRTGSNEQFF	TGCAGTGCCAGGGGGAGGACAGGGAGCAATGAGCAGTTCTTC	TRBV20-1	TRBD1	-	TRBJ2-1
CASSLEAGNGLREQYF	TGCGCCAGCAGCTTGGAGGCAGGTAATGGGCTACGGGAGCAGTACTTC	TRBV5-1	-	-	TRBJ2-7
CASSSGKGAREQYF	TGTGCCAGCAGCTCAGGGAAGGGGGCGAGGGAGCAGTACTTC	TRBV7-9	TRBD1	-	TRBJ2-7
CASSSPGQTKNIQYF	TGTGCCAGTAGCTCCCCGGGACAGACAAAAAACATTCAGTACTTC	TRBV19	TRBD1	-	TRBJ2-4
CASSLARGRGGQETQYF	TGTGCCAGCAGCTTAGCCCGCGGCAGGGGAGGACAAGAGACCCAGTACTTC	TRBV7-9	-	-	TRBJ2-5
CASSPKGQGEETQYF	TGTGCCAGCTCACCTAAAGGACAGGGGGAAGAGACCCAGTACTTC	TRBV18	TRBD1	-	TRBJ2-5
CASSLGRNTNTEAFF	TGTGCCAGCAGCTTAGGACGGAACACGAACACTGAAGCTTTCTTT	TRBV7-6	-	-	TRBJ1-1
CASSKGGRSTDTQYF	TGTGCCAGCAGTAAAGGCGGGAGGAGCACAGATACGCAGTATTTT	TRBV28	TRBD2	-	TRBJ2-3
CASSQGSLTGYGYTF	TGTGCCAGCAGCCAAGGTTCACTAACGGGCTATGGCTACACCTTC	TRBV3-1	-	-	TRBJ1-2